Given below is one T cell receptor (beta chain) in context. Its target is not known. Germline lookup yields CDR1 MNHEY and CDR2 SVGEGT. Trimming took off 2 bases at V and 1 base at J, with 8 bases between the two ends. This CDR3 spans 14 amino acids. One entry per CDR3 protein results from TCRdb running MiXCR on the reads. This repertoire shows just under 500,000 distinct CDR3 sequences, about 33% found once; its top ten account for about a sixth. The entry originates in a study of T cell repertoires in cytomegalovirus infection. The material was cultured PBMCs, obtained from culture after CMV antigen stimulation. The V and J genes are TRBV6-2 or TRBV6-3 and TRBJ1-1, with D maybe TRBD1 (6 bases). The clonotype originates from a human donor in good health (CMV status not recorded). Some clones in this sample may be carry-over from other donors' samples. The DNA of the CDR3 is TGTGCCAGCAGTTACGGGGGCCCGAACACTGAAGCTTTCTTT. As protein: CASSYGGPNTEAFF.